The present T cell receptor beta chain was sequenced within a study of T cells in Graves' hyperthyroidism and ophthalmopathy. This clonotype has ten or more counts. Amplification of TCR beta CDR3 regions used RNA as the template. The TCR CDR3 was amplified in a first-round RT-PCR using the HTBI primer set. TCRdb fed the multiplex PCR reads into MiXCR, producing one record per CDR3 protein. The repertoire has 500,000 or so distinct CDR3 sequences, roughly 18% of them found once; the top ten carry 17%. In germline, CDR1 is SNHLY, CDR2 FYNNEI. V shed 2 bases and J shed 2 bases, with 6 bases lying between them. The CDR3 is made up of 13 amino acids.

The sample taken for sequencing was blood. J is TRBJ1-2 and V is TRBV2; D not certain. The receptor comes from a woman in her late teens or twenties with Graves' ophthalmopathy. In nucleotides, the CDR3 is TGTGCCAGCAGTGAACCCGAAAACTATGGCTACACCTTC. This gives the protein CASSEPENYGYTF.